Following are 16 T cell receptor beta chains from one sample sequenced in a study of blood T cells in healthy people across ages. Alongside a J-beta primer mix, a sample-barcoded 5' primer served in a second PCR lasting about 7 to 12 cycles. Each CDR3 protein gets one entry after TCRdb re-called the 5' RACE reads with MiXCR. The sample records about 940,000 distinct CDR3 sequences, 40% to 60% being singletons. Sequencing was done on a sample of blood. The receptor set was obtained from a man aged 25 to 45 in good health.

The chain links TRBV6-6 to TRBJ2-6, with 8 bases fitting TRBD1. In germline, CDR1 is MNHNY, CDR2 SVGAGI (reference sequence). The CDR3 runs to 17 residues. V was pared by 2 bases and J by 0 bases, with 3 bases of the junction left unmatched. In DNA, the CDR3 is TGTGCCAGCAGTTACGGACAGGGAAGCTCTGGGGCCAACGTCCTGACTTTC. This gives the protein CASSYGQGSSGANVLTF.

This clonotype was seen more than once but under ten times. The chain carries TRBV12-3 or TRBV12-4 and TRBJ2-3; 9 bases map to TRBD2. V was pared by 6 bases and J by 5 bases, with 9 bases of the junction left unmatched. CDR3 size: 15 residues. The CDR3 DNA reads TGTGCCAGCAGAATGGGACTAGCTGTCGAAGATACGCAGTATTTT. It is translated as CASRMGLAVEDTQYF.

This chain links TRBV3-1 with TRBJ2-3; D unclear. V was shortened by 2 bases and J by 4 bases, with 13 bases between the two germline ends. The germline CDR1 and CDR2 sequences are LGHDT and YNNKEL (reference sequence). The CDR3 has 15 residues. Here the CDR3 reads CASSQSGAGADTQYF. For the CDR3, the DNA is TGTGCCAGCAGCCAAAGTGGCGCTGGCGCAGATACGCAGTATTTT.

This chain connects TRBV4-1 to TRBJ2-7; D perhaps matches TRBD2 (7 bases). Trimming pared 4 bases from V and 4 bases from J, leaving 14 bases between. Germline assignment: CDR1 MGHRA and CDR2 YSYEKL. This CDR3 is built from 14 residues. The CDR3 reads CASSPIGGGYEQYF. DNA of the CDR3: TGCGCCAGCAGCCCTATAGGGGGGGGTTACGAGCAGTACTTC.

The chain carries TRBV9 and TRBJ2-6; D gene unclear. The germline gives CDR1 SGDLS, CDR2 YYNGEE. This CDR3 region has 16 residues. The V and J ends lost 4 bases and 3 bases respectively, with 14 bases between them. The CDR3, as DNA: TGTGCCAGCAGCCTCCGCGTTGCGGATGGGGCCAACGTCCTGACTTTC. The encoded protein is CASSLRVADGANVLTF.

V gene TRBV7-9 combines with J gene TRBJ2-7; D ambiguous. The J call is in doubt because the DNA end fits TRBJ2-4 better. The CDR3 loop spans 13 amino acids. Germline assignment: CDR1 SEHNR and CDR2 FQNEAQ (reference sequence). The CDR3 DNA reads TGTGCCAGCAGCCGAAGGTCGCGTGACATTCAGTACTTC. Its protein is CASSRRSRDIQYF.

This clonotype was seen more than once but under ten times. J is TRBJ2-3 and V is TRBV25-1; 10 bases map to TRBD1. The CDR3 sequence is 16 residues long. V lost 4 bases to trimming and J lost 6 bases; unmatched junction nucleotides: 10. The germline V gene encodes CDR1 MGHDK and CDR2 SYGVNS. CDR3 residues: CASSVGGQGTFDTQYF. The CDR3 coding sequence is TGTGCCAGCAGTGTGGGGGGACAGGGGACGTTCGATACGCAGTATTTT.

J is TRBJ1-1 and V is TRBV20-1; D not resolved. The germline CDR1 and CDR2 sequences are DFQATT and SNEGSKA (reference sequence). V lost 6 bases to trimming and J lost 10 bases, with 12 bases between them. CDR3 length equals 10 residues. This chain's CDR3 is CSATSGGAFF. CDR3 nucleotides: TGCAGTGCGACCTCTGGAGGAGCTTTCTTT.

This clonotype was found a few times. The chain is built from TRBV4-1 and TRBJ2-7; 7 nucleotides match TRBD1. This CDR3 has 14 residues. From germline, CDR1 is MGHRA and CDR2 YSYEKL. V shed 2 bases and J 4 bases; nucleotides not matched to a gene: 5. In DNA, the CDR3 is TGCGCCAGCAGCCAATTAGACAGGGTATACGAGCAGTACTTC. It encodes CASSQLDRVYEQYF.

The genes are TRBV9 and TRBJ2-1, with TRBD2 matching 8 bases. Trimming cost V 3 bases and J 2 bases; bases outside gene matches: 10. CDR3 size: 17 residues. The germline gives CDR1 SGDLS, CDR2 YYNGEE. As DNA, the CDR3 is TGTGCCAGCAGCGAGAGGACTAGCCCAACGGCCTACAATGAGCAGTTCTTC. Protein: CASSERTSPTAYNEQFF.

This clonotype was seen more than once but under ten times. This chain joins TRBV28 and TRBJ2-7; TRBD1 is a possible D gene (6 bases). The germline V gene has CDR1 MDHEN and CDR2 SYDVKM. This CDR3 region has 14 residues. Trimming took off 6 bases at V and 3 bases at J, with 15 bases between the two ends. This CDR3 is CASRPIRTVYEQYF. The CDR3 DNA follows: TGTGCCAGCAGACCCATACGGACAGTCTACGAGCAGTACTTC.

This clonotype was seen a handful of times. This chain links TRBV10-3 with TRBJ1-4, with 7 nucleotides matching TRBD1. Losses at the gene ends were 6 bases for V and 0 bases for J; bases not matched to a gene: 7. Germline V gives CDR1 ENHRY, CDR2 SYGVKD. The CDR3 extends over 16 amino acids. CDR3 in DNA: TGTGCCATCAGCCCCCAGGGGGGGGCAACTAATGAAAAACTGTTTTTT. This codes for CAISPQGGATNEKLFF.

The count of this clonotype is one. The V call is TRBV7-8, the J call TRBJ1-2, with D perhaps TRBD1 (5 bases). V gave up 5 bases and J gave up 5 bases, with 18 bases separating them. This CDR3 contains 15 residues. From germline, CDR1 is SGHVS and CDR2 FQNEAQ. The CDR3 DNA sequence: TGTGCCAGCAGCCCCAGGGTTACCGGCATGTATGGCTACACCTTC. It encodes CASSPRVTGMYGYTF. Looking up the rest from reference TRBV7-8 and TRBJ1-2 gives the full variable domain: GAGVSQSPRYKVAKRGQDVALRCDPISGHVSLFWYQQALGQGPEFLTYFQNEAQLDKSGLPSDRFFAERPEGSVSTLKIQRTQQEDSAVYLCASSPRVTGMYGYTFGSGTRLTVV.

The CDR3 loop is CASSRDSRSADTQYF. The CDR3 bases are TGTGCCAGCAGCCGGGACTCACGTTCGGCAGATACGCAGTATTTT. The chain joins TRBV7-9 to TRBJ2-3, with a tentative D call TRBD2 (6 bases). CDR1 is SEHNR and CDR2 is FQNEAQ in the germline V gene (reference sequence). The CDR3 loop spans 15 amino acids. The V gene lost 5 bases and the J gene lost 4 bases, with 16 bases spanning the gap.

This chain links TRBV25-1 with TRBJ1-4, with D maybe TRBD1 (6 bases). V lost 2 bases and J 4 bases, leaving 11 bases between the germline ends. The CDR3 consists of 15 residues. The germline CDR1 and CDR2 sequences are MGHDK and SYGVNS. The CDR3 protein is CASSEHRDNNEKLFF. The CDR3 DNA reads TGTGCCAGCAGTGAACACCGGGACAATAATGAAAAACTGTTTTTT.

The rearrangement links TRBV20-1 to TRBJ2-7; 9 bases fit TRBD1. The DNA end lines up better with TRBJ2-5; the J call may be wrong. This CDR3 contains 14 residues. Germline assignment: CDR1 DFQATT and CDR2 SNEGSKA (reference sequence). This CDR3 reads CSDKIQGAGETQYF. The CDR3, as DNA: TGCAGTGACAAGATACAGGGGGCTGGGGAGACCCAGTACTTC.